Shown below are 20 T cell receptor beta chains from a single sample sequenced in a study of cytomegalovirus exposure and HLA in healthy donors. It was with 60 Vbeta and 13 Jbeta primers that the PCR ran. Generated by immunoSEQ multiplex PCR, the TCRdb table keeps only in-frame clones and is missing some. The data hold roughly 140,000 clones, with around 80% observed a single time. The sequenced sample was PBMCs. All receptors derive from a boy aged 2 to 10 in good health and CMV-seronegative.

This clone came up once. This chain connects TRBV5-4 to TRBJ2-7; 8 positions agree with TRBD2. V was clipped by 1 base and J by 4 bases; unmatched bases: 4. The V gene's germline CDR1 is SGHNT and CDR2 YYREEE (reference sequence). This CDR3 has 14 residues. In DNA, the CDR3 is TGTGCCAGCAGCTTGACTAGCGGCAGATACGAGCAGTACTTC. It codes for CASSLTSGRYEQYF.

The V gene is TRBV30, the J gene TRBJ1-2, with 8 bases identical to TRBD1. The CDR3 contains 15 residues. Germline loops: CDR1 GTSNPN, CDR2 SVGIG (reference sequence). After removal of 4 bases from V and 7 bases from J, the junction contained 14 bases not matched to a gene. The CDR3 spells CAWTSQGESWFGYTF. CDR3 coding DNA: TGTGCCTGGACCTCACAGGGGGAGAGTTGGTTTGGCTACACCTTC.

The CDR3 is CASSQDGTSGGEQETQYF. The CDR3 bases are TGTGCCAGCAGCCAAGATGGGACTAGCGGGGGCGAACAAGAGACCCAGTACTTC. J is TRBJ2-5 and V is TRBV14; 14 bases align to TRBD2. This CDR3 is built from 18 residues. Germline values: CDR1 SGHDN, CDR2 FVKESK. Losses at the gene ends were 0 bases for V and 2 bases for J; bases not matched to a gene: 5.

This clone showed up just a few times. The genes are TRBV6-1 and TRBJ2-1, with D unclear. This CDR3 spans 13 amino acids. Trimming left V 4 bases short and J 6 bases short, with 10 bases between. Germline V gene data show CDR1 as MNHNS and CDR2 as SASEGT. In DNA form, the CDR3 reads TGTGCCAGCAGTGCCAACATAGCCAATGAGCAGTTCTTC. Translated, it gives CASSANIANEQFF.

The table lists this clone with a count of one. The CDR3 protein is CASSLGTSGLHSYNEQFF. In DNA form, the CDR3 reads TGTGCCAGCAGCTTGGGTACTAGCGGGTTACACTCCTACAATGAGCAGTTCTTC. J is TRBJ2-1 and V is TRBV7-9, with 9 bases matching TRBD2. Germline lookup yields CDR1 SEHNR and CDR2 FQNEAQ (reference sequence). V dropped 3 bases and J dropped 0; count of bases not matched to a gene: 9. This CDR3 region has 18 residues.

V usage is TRBV9 and J usage is TRBJ2-3; the D gene is possibly TRBD1 (5 bases). The CDR3 runs to 14 residues. Germline V CDR1 and CDR2: SGDLS, YYNGEE. V was cut by 0 bases and J by 3 bases, with 8 bases left in between. The CDR3 sequence is CASSVGGQTDTQYF. CDR3 coding DNA: TGTGCCAGCAGCGTAGGGGGCCAGACAGATACGCAGTATTTT.

The V gene is TRBV7-2, the J gene TRBJ2-2; 10 bases are shared with TRBD2. This CDR3 is 16 amino acids long. Germline loops: CDR1 SGHTA, CDR2 FQGNSA. V shed 6 bases, J shed 6 bases, and the junction held 10 bases outside the gene matches. CDR3 sequence: CASRRPSGSLSGELFF. In nucleotides, the CDR3 is TGTGCCAGCAGGCGACCTAGCGGGAGTTTGTCCGGGGAGCTGTTTTTT.

This clone has a single count. V and J are TRBV25-1 and TRBJ2-7, with 7 bases matching TRBD2. Germline V gives CDR1 MGHDK, CDR2 SYGVNS. The junction had 9 bases not matched to a gene; V was cut back by 4 bases and J by 0 bases. The CDR3 has 16 amino acids. The CDR3 DNA follows: TGTGCCAGCAGTGTATCTACTAGCGAAAGCTCCTACGAGCAGTACTTC. Its translation is CASSVSTSESSYEQYF.

The rearrangement uses TRBV11-2 and TRBJ2-5, with D possibly TRBD1 on 5 matching bases. Trimming left V 3 bases short and J 2 bases short, with 13 bases between. CDR3 length: 15 residues. Germline CDR1 reads SGHAT; CDR2 reads FQNNGV. In nucleotides, the CDR3 is TGTGCCAGCAGCTTTCAAGGGGAAAGGCAAGAGACCCAGTACTTC. Residues: CASSFQGERQETQYF.

The rearrangement joins TRBV29-1 to TRBJ1-1, with a possible D match to TRBD1 (5 bases). The CDR3 covers 11 residues. V was pared by 4 bases and J by 5 bases, with 8 bases between. CDR1 SQVTM and CDR2 ANQGSEA come from the germline V gene. As DNA, the CDR3 is TGCAGCGTTGTCCGACAGACTGAAGCTTTCTTT. It is translated as CSVVRQTEAFF.

In this sample, this clone turned up once. The chain recombines TRBV6-5 with TRBJ1-3; D may be TRBD1 (6 bases). V was pared by 0 bases and J by 4 bases, with 10 bases between. Germline V gene lookup returns CDR1 MNHEY and CDR2 SVGAGI. This CDR3 contains 15 residues. The chain's CDR3 is CASSYSWTAGNTIYF. CDR3 DNA sequence: TGTGCCAGCAGTTACTCCTGGACAGCAGGAAACACCATATATTTT.

The CDR3 DNA reads TGTGCCAGCAGCTTGTGGGCTAGCACAGATACGCAGTATTTT. This gives the protein CASSLWASTDTQYF. The chain links TRBV5-8 to TRBJ2-3; unclear D gene. Germline values: CDR1 SGHTS, CDR2 YDEGEE. The CDR3 contains 14 residues. V lost 1 base and J lost 0, with 6 bases in between.

CDR3 amino acids: CSVDIGGWWGYTF. CDR3 in DNA: TGCAGCGTTGATATTGGAGGGTGGTGGGGCTACACCTTC. This chain links TRBV29-1 with TRBJ1-2; D is uncertain. Per the germline V gene, CDR1 is SQVTM and CDR2 is ANQGSEA. The CDR3 contains 13 residues. The germline V and J ends were trimmed by 3 bases and 8 bases, with 16 bases remaining between them.

Only a few counts were recorded for this clone. The genes are TRBV5-1 and TRBJ1-1; unclear D gene. The CDR3 consists of 15 residues. Germline CDR1 reads SGHRS; CDR2 reads YFSETQ. Trimming took off 7 bases at V and 0 bases at J, with 16 bases between the two ends. The CDR3 sequence: CASYPQMPMNTEAFF. CDR3 coding DNA: TGCGCCAGCTACCCCCAGATGCCCATGAACACTGAAGCTTTCTTT.

The J gene is TRBJ2-1, the V gene TRBV18; 9 bases fit TRBD1. J lost 14 bases, V lost 3 bases, and 2 bases had no gene match. The germline CDR1 and CDR2 sequences are KGHSH and LQKENI. The CDR3 loop spans 11 amino acids. The CDR3 loop is CASSPGTGKFF. The CDR3 bases are TGTGCCAGCTCACCTGGGACAGGGAAGTTCTTC.

This chain uses TRBV5-1 with TRBJ2-7; 8 nucleotides agree with TRBD1. The junction had 10 bases not matched to a gene; V was cut back by 4 bases and J by 7 bases. The CDR3 consists of 14 residues. Per the germline V gene, CDR1 is SGHRS and CDR2 is YFSETQ. The CDR3 reads CASSTPQGALEQYF. CDR3 DNA: TGCGCCAGCAGCACACCCCAGGGGGCGCTTGAGCAGTACTTC.

This rearrangement joins TRBV11-3 to TRBJ2-2, with 9 bases fitting TRBD2. Germline-derived CDR1 and CDR2 are SGHNT and YENEEA. J lost 7 bases, V lost 4 bases, and 4 bases had no gene match. The CDR3 runs to 14 residues. The CDR3 DNA is TGTGCCAGCAGCTCGCGGGAGGGGTACGGGGAGCTGTTTTTT. This translates into CASSSREGYGELFF.

CDR3 DNA sequence: TGCGCCAGCAGCTTGGTTTCCCGTCAACAGGGGGTTGGAAACACCATATATTTT. Its protein product is CASSLVSRQQGVGNTIYF. The genes are TRBV5-1 and TRBJ1-3; 8 bases are a match to TRBD1. CDR1 and CDR2 (germline): SGHRS, YFSETQ. The junction had 11 bases not matched to a gene; V was cut back by 0 bases and J by 3 bases. CDR3 size: 18 residues.

The chain has TRBV25-1 and TRBJ2-3, with 8 bases fitting TRBD1. After removal of 1 base from V and 4 bases from J, the junction contained 4 bases not matched to a gene. Germline lookup yields CDR1 MGHDK and CDR2 SYGVNS. The CDR3 has 15 amino acids. CDR3 residues: CASSEWTGPPDTQYF. CDR3 nucleotide sequence: TGTGCCAGCAGTGAATGGACAGGGCCCCCAGATACGCAGTATTTT.

This CDR3 reads CASRNGGKGQPQHF. CDR3 DNA: TGTGCCAGCAGGAATGGCGGGAAGGGTCAGCCCCAGCATTTT. V is TRBV28 and J is TRBJ1-5, with D uncertain. Germline loops: CDR1 MDHEN, CDR2 SYDVKM. The V end was cut by 6 bases, the J end by 6 bases, with 15 bases between. The length of the CDR3 is 14 residues.